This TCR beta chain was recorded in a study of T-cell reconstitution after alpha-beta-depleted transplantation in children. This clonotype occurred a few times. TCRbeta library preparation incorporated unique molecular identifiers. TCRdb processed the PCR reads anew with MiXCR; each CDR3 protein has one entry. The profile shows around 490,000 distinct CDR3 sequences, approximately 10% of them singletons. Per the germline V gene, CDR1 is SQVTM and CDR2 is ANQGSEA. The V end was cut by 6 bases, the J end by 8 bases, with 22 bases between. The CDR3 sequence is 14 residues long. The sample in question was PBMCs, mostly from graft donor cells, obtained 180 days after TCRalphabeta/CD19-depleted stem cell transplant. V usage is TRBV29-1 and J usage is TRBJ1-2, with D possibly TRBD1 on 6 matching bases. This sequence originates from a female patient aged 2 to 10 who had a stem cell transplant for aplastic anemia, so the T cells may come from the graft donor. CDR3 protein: CSVAPGQKGYGYTF. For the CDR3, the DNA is TGCAGCGTCGCTCCGGGACAAAAGGGATACGGCTACACCTTC.